This T cell receptor (beta chain) was captured in a study of cytomegalovirus exposure and HLA in healthy donors. Study-level information: Earlier work reported 117 million unique TCR beta sequences from some 180 million T cells.

Turning to this clone: Its antigen remains unknown.

Vbeta (60) and Jbeta (13) primers were used in the PCR. Only in-frame clones appear in the TCRdb table, and some are missing; sequencing was by immunoSEQ multiplex PCR. The sample has nearly 200,000 clones, about nine tenths seen once. This CDR3 is 14 amino acids long. V was clipped by 0 bases and J by 5 bases, with 8 bases between them. From germline, CDR1 is LNHDA and CDR2 SQIVND (reference sequence). General observations from the study: Later analysis showed most CMV-associated TCR beta chains appearing HLA-restricted. Clonal expansion, a later analysis showed, was greater in HLA-associated TCR beta chains than in equally common others.

The sequencing sample was made of PBMCs. This chain connects TRBV19 to TRBJ2-1; no firm D call. This clonotype originated in a man in his thirties or forties in good health and CMV-seronegative. The CDR3 here is CASSIEGLNNEQFF. The CDR3 coding sequence is TGTGCCAGTAGTATAGAGGGCCTTAACAATGAGCAGTTCTTC.